This is a list of T cell receptor beta chains from one sample in a study of blood T cell repertoires in COVID-19. Generated by immunoSEQ multiplex PCR, the TCRdb table keeps only in-frame clones and is missing some. The sample shows around 170,000 clones, roughly 87% of them seen only once. Sequenced: peripheral blood. The receptors come from a woman aged 35 to 49 with acute or convalescent COVID-19. The CDR3 runs from the conserved cysteine through the conserved F or W.

V: TRBV4-1; CDR3: CASSQVPGQASSGANVLTF
V: TRBV30; CDR3: CAWIDRSQGNSPLHF
V: TRBV6-5; CDR3: CASSPGLALEQFF
V: TRBV18; CDR3: CASQIPRGTTHPYEQYF
V: TRBV5-6; CDR3: CASSAQGAGGETQYF
V: TRBV5-4; CDR3: CASSLLTNPSTDTQYF
V: TRBV7-8; CDR3: CASTLSFRGDSGNTIYF
V: TRBV5-1; CDR3: CASSSEAGTGKKLFF
V: TRBV28; CDR3: CASSFGGTGGYQPQHF
V: TRBV5-4; CDR3: CASSLFGGRSTEAFF
V: TRBV28; CDR3: CASSRTTGVIGNTIYF
V: TRBV2; CDR3: CAGSGKNTIYF
V: TRBV13; CDR3: CASSLAGGSYGYTF
V: TRBV27; CDR3: CASTDRGGAEDNEKLFF
V: TRBV13; CDR3: CASTLLTGMNTEAFF